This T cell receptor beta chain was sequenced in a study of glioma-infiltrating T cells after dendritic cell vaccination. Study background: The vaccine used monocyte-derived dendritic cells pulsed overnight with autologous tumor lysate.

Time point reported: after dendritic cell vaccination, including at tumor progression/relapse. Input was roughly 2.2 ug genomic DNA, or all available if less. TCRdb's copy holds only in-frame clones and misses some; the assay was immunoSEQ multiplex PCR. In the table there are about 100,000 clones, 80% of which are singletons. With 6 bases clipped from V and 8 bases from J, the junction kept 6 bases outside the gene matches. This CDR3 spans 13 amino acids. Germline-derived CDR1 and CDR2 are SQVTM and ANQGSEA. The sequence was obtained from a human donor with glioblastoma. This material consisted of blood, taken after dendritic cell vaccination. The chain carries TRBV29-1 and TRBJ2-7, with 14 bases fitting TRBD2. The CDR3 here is CSVLGLAGGKQYF. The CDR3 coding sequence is TGCAGCGTCCTTGGACTAGCGGGAGGCAAGCAGTACTTC.